This T cell receptor (beta chain) is from a study of T cells in Graves' hyperthyroidism and ophthalmopathy (dated 2019 in TCRdb). Turning to the overall study: Peripheral blood samples were taken at initial diagnosis, before any treatment was given. According to the paper, TCR Vbeta CDR3 sequencing was carried out on approximately 140 peripheral blood samples, which came from around 43 ophthalmopathy, around 74 hyperthyroidism and approximately 17 progressor patients. Following sampling, methimazole starting at 30 mg daily was given to hyperthyroidism patients, and high-dose intravenous methylprednisolone was given to ophthalmopathy patients. A discovery cohort of roughly 100 patients, about 43 with Graves' ophthalmopathy and over 55 with stable Graves' hyperthyroidism, was used to find distinguishing TCR V-J signatures. Prospective prediction of ophthalmopathy was tested in an independent validation cohort of 18 to 20 hyperthyroidism patients and around 16 patients who later progressed to ophthalmopathy. The 95 to 100 discovery patients were randomly divided into training and test sets at a 7:3 ratio. In addition, the study compared T-cell repertoires in thyroid tissue and in blood from over 5 Graves' hyperthyroidism patients.

From the germline V gene, CDR1 is SNHLY and CDR2 is FYNNEI. The CDR3 runs 16 residues from the cysteine to the phenylalanine. Here the CDR3 DNA is all that survives: 48 bases in frame from base 1. Trimming takes 7 bases off V and 0 bases off J; junction bases not matched to a gene: 8. Beyond this particular receptor, the publication reports: Blood samples also contained most of the expanded thyroid clonotypes (frequency above 0.001), which suggests that blood repertoires may reflect thyroid immune responses. During validation, the model predicted progression to ophthalmopathy a median of around six months ahead of onset, with around 71% sensitivity and 72.22% specificity. A model built on a 13 V-J signature distinguished ophthalmopathy from stable hyperthyroidism, reaching about 88% sensitivity and approximately 83% specificity in cross-validation and 80%/75% in testing. No statistical method was used to set the sample size in advance, and investigators knew the group allocation.

In the ophthalmopathy patients, disease was moderately to severely active, with a Clinical Activity Score of 3 or more, a NOSPECS grade of 4 or more, and a duration of less than 3 months. Patients with uncontrolled infections, other autoimmune diseases, pregnancy or lactation were excluded. Clinical symptoms, serum thyroxine and TRAb, thyroid ultrasound, and orbital computed tomography formed the basis for the diagnoses. PBMCs were isolated from 8 to 10 ml of fresh peripheral blood by Ficoll-Paque density gradient centrifugation. Total RNA was extracted using Trizol reagent, and RNA quality was assessed on an Agilent 2100 Bioanalyzer. This clonotype occurred many times. Its antigen target is currently unknown. One base away there is no much larger clone; base qualities are not given. Amplification of TCR beta CDR3 regions was carried out from RNA transcripts. For the first round of RT-PCR on the TCR CDR3, the HTBI primer set was used together with the Qiagen OneStep RT-PCR kit. The libraries were constructed in a second round of multiplex PCR and then size-selected and purified. Paired-end sequencing of the libraries was performed with 100 bp reads on an Illumina HiSeq2000. The study's processing was this. SOAPnuke was used to process the raw data, throwing out any read that contained adapters or uncalled bases, had a mean Phred below 15, or lacked an exact constant-primer or identifier match. High-quality paired reads were merged using COPE v1.2.5, and each unique nucleotide sequence was defined as a clonotype. MiTCR v1.1 was used to align clonotypes to the IMGT TRBV, TRBD and TRBJ reference segments. Analysis was restricted to V-J combinations with a frequency above 0.0001, which covered over 98% of repertoires. The TCS score was defined as F50 (clonal expansion) divided by E x V (chaos), with BLOSUM62-based TCRdist calculated between CDR3 peptides within each V-J. Welch's t-statistics and random forest reduced some 510 V-J features to 13, which were used in a naive Bayes classifier (R e1071). TCRdb redid the processing of the public reads, applying fastp at Q25 and MiXCR, and retained in-frame beta chains. Every CDR3 protein is listed once, alongside the most common genes and DNA of its rows. These V and J calls are TCRdb output, not the study's own analysis. The sample has approximately 520,000 distinct CDR3 sequences on record, roughly 25% of them singletons. The biggest ten clones account for approximately 10% of the sample.

The rearrangement combines TRBV2 with TRBJ1-1, and 10 junction bases match TRBD1. Sequences were obtained from blood. This sequence originates from a woman aged 25-40 years with Graves' ophthalmopathy. Here is the DNA: TGTGCCAGCAACACCGGGACAGGGGTTATGAACACTGAAGCTTTCTTT. The resulting protein is CASNTGTGVMNTEAFF.